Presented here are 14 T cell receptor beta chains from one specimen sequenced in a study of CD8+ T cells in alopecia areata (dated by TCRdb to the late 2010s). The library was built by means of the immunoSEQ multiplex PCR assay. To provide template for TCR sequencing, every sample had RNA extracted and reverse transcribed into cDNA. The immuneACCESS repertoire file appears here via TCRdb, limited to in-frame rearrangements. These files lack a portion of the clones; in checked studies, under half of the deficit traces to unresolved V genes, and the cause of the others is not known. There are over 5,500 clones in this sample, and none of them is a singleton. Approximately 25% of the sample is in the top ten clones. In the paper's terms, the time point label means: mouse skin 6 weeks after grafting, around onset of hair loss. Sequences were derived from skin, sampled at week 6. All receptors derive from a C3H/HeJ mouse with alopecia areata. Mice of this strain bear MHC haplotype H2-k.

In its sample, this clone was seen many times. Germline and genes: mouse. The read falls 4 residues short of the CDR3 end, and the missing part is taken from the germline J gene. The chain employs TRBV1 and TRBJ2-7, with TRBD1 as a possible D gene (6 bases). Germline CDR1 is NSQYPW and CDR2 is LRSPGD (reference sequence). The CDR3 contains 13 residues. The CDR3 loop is CTCSADNRDEQYF. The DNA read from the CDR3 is TGCACCTGCAGTGCAGACAACAGGGAT.

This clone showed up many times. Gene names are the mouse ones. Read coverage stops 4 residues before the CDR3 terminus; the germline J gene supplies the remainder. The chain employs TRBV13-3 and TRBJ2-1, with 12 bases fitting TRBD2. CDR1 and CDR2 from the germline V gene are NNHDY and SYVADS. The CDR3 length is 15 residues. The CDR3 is CASRRLGGRGAEQFF. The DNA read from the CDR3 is TGTGCCAGCAGGAGACTGGGGGGGCGCGGGGCT.

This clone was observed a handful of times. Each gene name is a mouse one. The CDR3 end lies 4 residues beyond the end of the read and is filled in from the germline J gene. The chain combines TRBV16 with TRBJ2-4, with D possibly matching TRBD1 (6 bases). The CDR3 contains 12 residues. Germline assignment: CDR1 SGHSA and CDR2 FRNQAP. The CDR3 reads CASSWDKNTLYF. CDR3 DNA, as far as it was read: TGTGCAAGCAGCTGGGACAAAAAC.

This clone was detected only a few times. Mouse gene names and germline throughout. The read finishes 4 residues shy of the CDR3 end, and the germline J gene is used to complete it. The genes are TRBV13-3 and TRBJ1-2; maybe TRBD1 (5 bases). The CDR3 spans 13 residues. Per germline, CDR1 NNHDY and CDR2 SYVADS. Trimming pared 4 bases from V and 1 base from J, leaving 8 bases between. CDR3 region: CASSPDRNSDYTF. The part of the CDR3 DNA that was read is TGTGCCAGCAGTCCCGACAGAAACTCC.

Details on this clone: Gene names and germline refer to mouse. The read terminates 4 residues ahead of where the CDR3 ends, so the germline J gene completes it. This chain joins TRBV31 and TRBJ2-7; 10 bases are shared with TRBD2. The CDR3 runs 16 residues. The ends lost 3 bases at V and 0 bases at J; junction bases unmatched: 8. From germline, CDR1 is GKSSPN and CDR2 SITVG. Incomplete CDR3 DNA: TGTGCCTGGAGAACCCCCGGGACTGGGGACTCCTAT. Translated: CAWRTPGTGDSY. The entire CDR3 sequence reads CAWRTPGTGDSYEQYF.

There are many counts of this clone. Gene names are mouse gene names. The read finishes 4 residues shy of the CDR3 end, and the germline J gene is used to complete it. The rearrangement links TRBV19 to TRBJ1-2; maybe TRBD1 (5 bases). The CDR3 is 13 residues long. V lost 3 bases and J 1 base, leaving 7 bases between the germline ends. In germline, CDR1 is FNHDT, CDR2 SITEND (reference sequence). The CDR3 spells CASSKTENSDYTF. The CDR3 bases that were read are TGTGCCAGCAGTAAGACAGAAAACTCC.

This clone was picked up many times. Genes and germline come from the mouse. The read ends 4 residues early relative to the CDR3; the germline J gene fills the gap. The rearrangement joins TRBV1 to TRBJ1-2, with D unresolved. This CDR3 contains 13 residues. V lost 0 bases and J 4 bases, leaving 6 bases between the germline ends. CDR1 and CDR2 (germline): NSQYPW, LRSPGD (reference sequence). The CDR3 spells CTCSADEGSDYTF. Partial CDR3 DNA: TGCACCTGCAGTGCAGATGAAGGCTCC.

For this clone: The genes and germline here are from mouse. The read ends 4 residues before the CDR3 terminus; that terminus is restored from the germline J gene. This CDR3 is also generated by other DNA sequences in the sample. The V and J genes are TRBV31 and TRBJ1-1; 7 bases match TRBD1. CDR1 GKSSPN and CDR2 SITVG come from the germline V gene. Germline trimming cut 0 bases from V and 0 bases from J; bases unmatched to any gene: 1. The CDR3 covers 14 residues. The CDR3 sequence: CAWSLDRANTEVFF. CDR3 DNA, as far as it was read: TGTGCCTGGAGTCTAGACAGGGCAAACACA.

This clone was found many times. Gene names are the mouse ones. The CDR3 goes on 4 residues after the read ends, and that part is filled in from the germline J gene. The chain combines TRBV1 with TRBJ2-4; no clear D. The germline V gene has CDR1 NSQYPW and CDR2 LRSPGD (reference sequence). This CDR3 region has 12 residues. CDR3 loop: CTCSAGENTLYF. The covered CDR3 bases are TGCACCTGCAGTGCAGGGGAAAAC.

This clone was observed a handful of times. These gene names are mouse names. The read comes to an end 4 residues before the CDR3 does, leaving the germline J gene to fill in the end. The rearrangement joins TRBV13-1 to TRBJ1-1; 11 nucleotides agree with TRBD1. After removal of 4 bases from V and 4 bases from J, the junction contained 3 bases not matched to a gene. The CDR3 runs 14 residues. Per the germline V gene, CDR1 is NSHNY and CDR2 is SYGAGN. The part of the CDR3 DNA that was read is TGTGCCAGCAGTCCAGGGACAGGGGGCACA. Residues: CASSPGTGGT. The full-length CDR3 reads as CASSPGTGGTEVFF.

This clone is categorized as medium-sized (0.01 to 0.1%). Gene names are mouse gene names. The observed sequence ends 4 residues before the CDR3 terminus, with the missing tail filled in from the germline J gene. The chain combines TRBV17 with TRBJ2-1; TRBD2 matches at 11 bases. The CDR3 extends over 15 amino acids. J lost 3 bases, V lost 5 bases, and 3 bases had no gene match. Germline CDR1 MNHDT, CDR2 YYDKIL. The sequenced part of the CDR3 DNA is TGTGCTAGCAGTGTCGACTGGGGGGGCTATGCT. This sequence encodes CASSVDWGGYA. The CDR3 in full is CASSVDWGGYAEQFF.

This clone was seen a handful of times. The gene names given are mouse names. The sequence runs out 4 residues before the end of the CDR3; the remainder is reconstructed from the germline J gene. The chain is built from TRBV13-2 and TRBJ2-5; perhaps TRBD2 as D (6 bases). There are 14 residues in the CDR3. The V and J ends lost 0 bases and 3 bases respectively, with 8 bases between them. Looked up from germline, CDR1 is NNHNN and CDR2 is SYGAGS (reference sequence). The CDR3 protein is CASGDAGLQDTQYF. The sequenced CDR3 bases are TGTGCCAGCGGTGATGCGGGACTTCAAGAC.

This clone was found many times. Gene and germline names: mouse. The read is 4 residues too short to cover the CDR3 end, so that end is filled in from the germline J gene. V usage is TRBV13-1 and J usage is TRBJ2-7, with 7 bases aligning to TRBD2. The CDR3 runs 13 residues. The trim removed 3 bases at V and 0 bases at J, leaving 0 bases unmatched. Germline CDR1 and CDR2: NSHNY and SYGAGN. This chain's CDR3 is CASSAGGSYEQYF. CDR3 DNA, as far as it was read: TGTGCCAGCAGTGCTGGGGGCTCCTAT.

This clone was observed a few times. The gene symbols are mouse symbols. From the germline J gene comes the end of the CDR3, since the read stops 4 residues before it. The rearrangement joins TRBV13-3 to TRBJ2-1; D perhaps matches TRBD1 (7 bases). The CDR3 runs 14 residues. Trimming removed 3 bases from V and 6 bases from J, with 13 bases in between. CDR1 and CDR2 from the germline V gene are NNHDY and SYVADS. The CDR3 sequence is CASSVGEGAAEQFF. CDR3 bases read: TGTGCCAGCAGTGTGGGGGAGGGGGCTGCT.